Shown below are 15 T cell receptor beta chains from a single sample sequenced in a study of blood T cells in healthy people across ages. Combining a sample-barcoded 5' primer with a J-beta primer mix, a second PCR ran for roughly 6 to 11 cycles. TCRdb analysed the 5' RACE reads with MiXCR anew, one entry per CDR3 protein. The sample shows hundreds of thousands of distinct CDR3 sequences, 55% to 75% of them seen only once. Sequencing used blood. These receptors all come from a man aged 25 to 45 in good health.

This chain joins TRBV6-5 and TRBJ2-2; 8 bases align to TRBD1. The ends lost 0 bases at V and 5 bases at J; junction bases unmatched: 8. CDR3 length: 17 amino acids. Germline assignment: CDR1 MNHEY and CDR2 SVGAGI. The CDR3 here is CASSYSGQGPRTGELFF. CDR3 DNA sequence: TGTGCCAGCAGTTACTCCGGACAGGGCCCCCGGACCGGGGAGCTGTTTTTT.

The gene calls are TRBV20-1 and TRBJ2-7; a possible D gene is TRBD2 (5 bases). This CDR3 region has 14 residues. Germline-derived CDR1 and CDR2 are DFQATT and SNEGSKA (reference sequence). V was pared by 6 bases and J by 6 bases, with 21 bases between. The CDR3 loop is CSANQEDIGGEQYF. The CDR3 DNA reads TGCAGTGCCAACCAGGAGGATATCGGAGGCGAGCAGTACTTC.

This clonotype was counted at least ten times. The gene calls are TRBV9 and TRBJ2-2; 10 bases agree with TRBD2. J gave up 3 bases and V 3 bases, and 20 bases lay outside the gene matches. The CDR3 consists of 21 residues. The V gene's germline CDR1 is SGDLS and CDR2 YYNGEE. CDR3 DNA sequence: TGTGCCAGCAGCGCCCGACCATACTTGTCTAGCGGGAGTTCCTACACCGGGGAGCTGTTTTTT. Translating gives CASSARPYLSSGSSYTGELFF.

V is TRBV20-1 and J is TRBJ1-2; 8 bases align to TRBD1. The germline gives CDR1 DFQATT, CDR2 SNEGSKA (reference sequence). After removal of 5 bases from V and 5 bases from J, the junction contained 10 bases not matched to a gene. CDR3 length equals 14 residues. The CDR3 nucleotides are TGCAGTGCTGATGAGGACAGGGAAGGATATGGCTACACCTTC. It translates to CSADEDREGYGYTF.

The rearrangement links TRBV29-1 to TRBJ2-7; D gene unclear. The V end was cut by 3 bases, the J end by 2 bases, with 8 bases between. Germline CDR1 is SQVTM and CDR2 is ANQGSEA. This CDR3 has 12 residues. The CDR3 nucleotides read TGCAGCGTTGAGAGGCGTCCCTACGAGCAGTACTTC. It is translated as CSVERRPYEQYF.

This chain's CDR3 is CASSDGTGGIQYF. Written as DNA, the CDR3 is TGCGCCAGCAGCGACGGGACAGGGGGCATTCAGTACTTC. V is TRBV5-1 and J is TRBJ2-4; 11 positions match TRBD1. Trimming removed 4 bases from V and 9 bases from J; junction bases left unmatched: 3. The CDR3 runs to 13 residues. Germline V gives CDR1 SGHRS, CDR2 YFSETQ.

The rearrangement joins TRBV20-1 to TRBJ2-1; no clear D gene. This CDR3 spans 16 amino acids. Germline CDR1 reads DFQATT; CDR2 reads SNEGSKA (reference sequence). V lost 0 bases and J lost 4, with 16 bases in between. This chain's CDR3 is CSARDLGLPIYNEQFF. CDR3 in DNA: TGCAGTGCTAGAGATTTAGGGCTACCCATTTACAATGAGCAGTTCTTC.

The chain joins TRBV6-6 to TRBJ2-1; 10 bases fit TRBD2. Unmatched junction bases numbered 4, after V lost 5 bases and J lost 6 bases. Per the germline V gene, CDR1 is MNHNY and CDR2 is SVGAGI (reference sequence). This CDR3 has 14 residues. The CDR3 spells CASSTSGIVNEQFF. CDR3 coding DNA: TGTGCCAGCAGTACTAGCGGGATCGTCAATGAGCAGTTCTTC.

This chain connects TRBV7-9 to TRBJ2-6; 11 bases map to TRBD2. CDR3 length equals 16 residues. V lost 5 bases to trimming and J lost 3 bases; unmatched junction nucleotides: 3. Per the germline V gene, CDR1 is SEHNR and CDR2 is FQNEAQ (reference sequence). CDR3 DNA sequence: TGTGCCAGCAGCCTCGGGACTAGCGGTGGGGCCAACGTCCTGACTTTC. Its translation: CASSLGTSGGANVLTF.

This chain uses TRBV9 with TRBJ2-7; no definite D call. V dropped 1 base and J dropped 3 bases, with 14 bases sitting between them. Looked up from germline, CDR1 is SGDLS and CDR2 is YYNGEE. This CDR3 has 15 amino acids. CDR3 nucleotides: TGTGCCAGCAGCGTATCGGAAGGGTTAGGCTACGAGCAGTACTTC. Translated: CASSVSEGLGYEQYF.

The V and J genes are TRBV20-1 and TRBJ2-5, with D unresolved. The germline CDR1 and CDR2 sequences are DFQATT and SNEGSKA (reference sequence). Trimming took 6 bases from V and 5 from J, leaving 10 bases between them. The CDR3 loop spans 11 amino acids. DNA of the CDR3: TGCAGTGCCGTCACTCGGGAGACCCAGTACTTC. It codes for CSAVTRETQYF.

V and J are TRBV12-3 or TRBV12-4 and TRBJ2-4; D remains unclear. Gene TRBJ2-7 matches the end of the DNA better, so the J call may be wrong. CDR3 size: 14 residues. CDR3 in amino acids: CASTSDGSIYEQYF. The DNA for the CDR3 is TGTGCCAGCACCTCCGACGGTTCAATCTACGAGCAGTACTTC.

J is TRBJ2-1 and V is TRBV12-3 or TRBV12-4, with 9 bases that match TRBD2. The ends lost 4 bases at V and 15 bases at J; junction bases unmatched: 19. The CDR3 runs to 16 residues. The DNA of the CDR3 is TGTGCCAGCAGTTGGGCGGGAGGGCCTCAGTCGTGGATGTGGTTCTTC. It encodes CASSWAGGPQSWMWFF.

This clonotype occurred once. V usage is TRBV3-1 and J usage is TRBJ1-1; 7 nucleotides match TRBD1. The CDR3 is 13 residues long. CDR1 and CDR2 from the germline V gene are LGHDT and YNNKEL (reference sequence). Trimming at V came to 3 bases and at J to 7 bases, leaving 5 bases not matched to a gene. CDR3 DNA sequence: TGTGCCAGCAGCCAGGCGGGGACAGTTGAAGCTTTCTTT. Translating gives CASSQAGTVEAFF.

The CDR3 sequence: CASSEGDRDFGEQFF. CDR3 coding DNA: TGTGCCAGCAGCGAGGGGGACAGGGATTTCGGTGAGCAGTTCTTC. This chain uses TRBV9 with TRBJ2-1; TRBD1 matches at 9 bases. CDR1 and CDR2 from the germline V gene are SGDLS and YYNGEE. With 3 bases clipped from V and 9 bases from J, the junction kept 10 bases outside the gene matches. The CDR3 length is 15 residues.